Below are 27 T cell receptor beta chains sequenced from a single sample in a study of cytomegalovirus exposure and HLA in healthy donors. Both 60 Vbeta primers and 13 Jbeta primers went into the PCR. Here immunoSEQ multiplex PCR was the method, and the copy in TCRdb shows in-frame clones only, minus some. In the table there are over 150,000 clones, roughly 80% of which are singletons. The specimen sequenced was PBMCs. Receptors originate from a male donor in good health and CMV-seronegative.

The rearrangement joins TRBV18 to TRBJ1-2; 7 positions agree with TRBD1. The germline V gene encodes CDR1 KGHSH and CDR2 LQKENI. The CDR3 spans 16 residues. Trimming at V came to 1 base and at J to 3 bases, leaving 8 bases not matched to a gene. CDR3 coding DNA: TGTGCCAGCTCACCACTACAAGAGGGGGCAGACTATGGCTACACCTTC. It is translated as CASSPLQEGADYGYTF.

In its sample, this clone was seen a few times. This CDR3 reads CASSGTDRTEAFF. CDR3 coding DNA: TGTGCCAGCAGCGGGACAGACAGGACTGAAGCTTTCTTT. The chain has TRBV6-5 and TRBJ1-1; 7 bases match TRBD1. The trim removed 6 bases at V and 5 bases at J, leaving 6 bases unmatched. Per germline, CDR1 MNHEY and CDR2 SVGAGI. The CDR3 is 13 residues long.

The chain joins TRBV5-4 to TRBJ2-3; TRBD2 matches at 13 bases. With V trimmed by 3 bases and J by 4 bases, 5 bases remained unmatched. The CDR3 is 16 residues long. Germline CDR1 SGHNT, CDR2 YYREEE (reference sequence). The CDR3 loop is CASSSRLAGGPDTQYF. The DNA for the CDR3 is TGTGCCAGCAGCTCCCGACTAGCGGGGGGCCCAGATACGCAGTATTTT.

The J gene is TRBJ1-4, the V gene TRBV10-3; D possibly corresponds to TRBD1 (5 bases). Per the germline V gene, CDR1 is ENHRY and CDR2 is SYGVKD. Trimming took off 4 bases at V and 7 bases at J, with 13 bases between the two ends. The CDR3 contains 14 residues. The CDR3 coding sequence is TGTGCCATCAGTGTCGGCAGGGAGGGTGAAAAACTGTTTTTT. Its protein product is CAISVGREGEKLFF.

The chain employs TRBV7-9 and TRBJ2-7, with 7 nucleotides matching TRBD1. This CDR3 is 15 amino acids long. The germline CDR1 and CDR2 sequences are SEHNR and FQNEAQ (reference sequence). J lost 2 bases, V lost 5 bases, and 9 bases had no gene match. DNA for the CDR3: TGTGCCAGCAGCCCTCCGGGGACAGTACCCTACGAGCAGTACTTC. Protein product: CASSPPGTVPYEQYF.

The gene calls are TRBV4-3 and TRBJ1-4; D gene uncertain. The V end lost 0 bases, the J end lost 7 bases, and 12 bases lay between the germline ends. This CDR3 contains 15 residues. CDR1 is LGHNA, CDR2 YSLEER, per germline. CDR3 region: CASSQDTGYPEKLFF. Written as DNA, the CDR3 is TGCGCCAGCAGCCAAGACACGGGGTATCCTGAAAAACTGTTTTTT.

The gene calls are TRBV18 and TRBJ1-1, with no clear D. The germline CDR1 and CDR2 sequences are KGHSH and LQKENI. The V gene lost 3 bases and the J gene lost 7 bases, with 18 bases spanning the gap. CDR3 length: 15 residues. CDR3: CASSPSVGSEVEAFF. The CDR3 DNA sequence: TGTGCCAGCTCACCCTCAGTTGGGTCCGAGGTTGAAGCTTTCTTT.

This clone came up a few times. The chain links TRBV7-8 to TRBJ1-5; D might be TRBD1 (6 bases). The germline CDR1 and CDR2 sequences are SGHVS and FQNEAQ. The CDR3 has 15 residues. Trimming stripped 5 bases from V and 4 bases from J, with 15 bases between. CDR3 sequence: CASSGGGRGNQPQHF. The CDR3 DNA is TGTGCCAGCAGCGGGGGAGGGAGGGGGAATCAGCCCCAGCATTTT.

The gene calls are TRBV19 and TRBJ2-7; 9 bases fit TRBD1. V was pared by 5 bases and J by 1 base, with 6 bases of the junction left unmatched. The CDR3 spans 15 residues. Germline V gene sequence: CDR1 LNHDA, CDR2 SQIVND (reference sequence). The CDR3 reads CASSPGTGSSYEQYF. The CDR3 DNA is TGTGCCAGTAGTCCAGGGACAGGGTCGTCCTACGAGCAGTACTTC.

Of note for this clone: Other DNA sequences in this specimen translate into the identical CDR3. The chain links TRBV30 to TRBJ1-2, with D perhaps TRBD1 (6 bases). V was cut by 3 bases and J by 4 bases, with 12 bases left in between. The germline gives CDR1 GTSNPN, CDR2 SVGIG (reference sequence). The CDR3 length is 13 residues. CDR3 in amino acids: CAWSLGHSYGYTF. DNA for the CDR3: TGTGCCTGGAGCTTGGGACACAGCTATGGCTACACCTTC.

The chain is built from TRBV4-1 and TRBJ2-5, with a weak D call TRBD1 (6 bases). V was pared by 2 bases and J by 5 bases, with 12 bases between. CDR1 and CDR2 from the germline V gene are MGHRA and YSYEKL. CDR3 length: 14 amino acids. DNA for the CDR3: TGCGCCAGCAGCCAACCCTGGGGGCTGGAGACCCAGTACTTC. Encoded protein: CASSQPWGLETQYF.

The table lists this clone with a few counts. The V and J genes are TRBV7-2 and TRBJ2-5; TRBD2 agrees at 7 bases. The CDR3 runs 18 residues. V dropped 2 bases and J dropped 2; count of bases not matched to a gene: 14. The germline V gene encodes CDR1 SGHTA and CDR2 FQGNSA. CDR3 nucleotide sequence: TGTGCCAGCAGCTTACCCGGGGAGGGGCTAGCGGAGCAAGAGACCCAGTACTTC. The encoded protein is CASSLPGEGLAEQETQYF.

This clone was observed once. The chain combines TRBV7-8 with TRBJ1-6; D call uncertain. The germline gives CDR1 SGHVS, CDR2 FQNEAQ. V gave up 5 bases and J gave up 7 bases, with 12 bases separating them. The CDR3 runs to 14 residues. CDR3: CASSHKIYNSPLHF. CDR3 DNA sequence: TGTGCCAGCAGCCATAAAATCTACAATTCACCCCTCCACTTT.

The V and J genes are TRBV7-8 and TRBJ2-3; tentative D call: TRBD2 (6 bases). This CDR3 contains 16 residues. Germline assignment: CDR1 SGHVS and CDR2 FQNEAQ. V shed 1 base and J shed 0 bases, with 11 bases lying between them. In DNA form, the CDR3 reads TGTGCCAGCAGCTTAGTTGGGGGGACCAGCACAGATACGCAGTATTTT. It translates to CASSLVGGTSTDTQYF. Complete variable domain (other parts from reference TRBV7-8 and TRBJ2-3): GAGVSQSPRYKVAKRGQDVALRCDPISGHVSLFWYQQALGQGPEFLTYFQNEAQLDKSGLPSDRFFAERPEGSVSTLKIQRTQQEDSAVYLCASSLVGGTSTDTQYFGPGTRLTVL.

The sample holds one count of this clone. The chain links TRBV20-1 to TRBJ1-1; no clear D. Trimming removed 7 bases at V and 5 bases at J, with 11 bases between. This CDR3 spans 11 amino acids. From germline, CDR1 is DFQATT and CDR2 SNEGSKA (reference sequence). The CDR3 nucleotides are TGCAGTGACAACCTAGCTACTGAAGCTTTCTTT. This encodes CSDNLATEAFF.

V gene TRBV5-8 combines with J gene TRBJ1-5, with D perhaps matching TRBD1 (6 bases). Looked up from germline, CDR1 is SGHTS and CDR2 is YDEGEE. The CDR3 runs to 16 residues. V lost 4 bases and J lost 0, with 14 bases in between. CDR3 coding DNA: TGTGCCAGCAGCCCTCCACAGGGTTATAGCAATCAGCCCCAGCATTTT. It codes for CASSPPQGYSNQPQHF.

V usage is TRBV4-1 and J usage is TRBJ2-5; TRBD2 might be the D (6 bases). The CDR3 consists of 16 residues. The V gene's germline CDR1 is MGHRA and CDR2 YSYEKL. Trimming shortened V by 0 bases and J by 0 bases, and 11 bases separated the two germline ends. The DNA for the CDR3 is TGCGCCAGCAGCCAAGAGCGGGACGAGTACCAAGAGACCCAGTACTTC. Translating gives CASSQERDEYQETQYF.

The chain carries TRBV10-3 and TRBJ2-2, with 8 bases matching TRBD1. V lost 7 bases and J lost 1; bases outside the gene matches: 2. CDR1 ENHRY and CDR2 SYGVKD come from the germline V gene. The CDR3 has 14 residues. CDR3 nucleotides: TGTGCCATCACCGGGACAGGGAACACCGGGGAGCTGTTTTTT. Protein product: CAITGTGNTGELFF.

The gene calls are TRBV9 and TRBJ1-2; D possibly corresponds to TRBD1 (6 bases). The V gene's germline CDR1 is SGDLS and CDR2 YYNGEE. V was shortened by 4 bases and J by 4 bases, with 14 bases between the two germline ends. The CDR3 has 14 residues. CDR3 in amino acids: CASSLRTESYGYTF. As DNA, the CDR3 is TGTGCCAGCAGCCTTAGGACAGAATCCTATGGCTACACCTTC.

This clone has a single count. V usage is TRBV14 and J usage is TRBJ1-2; the match to TRBD1 covers 12 bases. After removal of 0 bases from V and 6 bases from J, the junction contained 2 bases not matched to a gene. CDR3 length equals 15 residues. Germline V gene lookup returns CDR1 SGHDN and CDR2 FVKESK. The CDR3 DNA reads as TGTGCCAGCAGCCAAGAGGGACAGGGGGCCCATGGCTACACCTTC. Its translation is CASSQEGQGAHGYTF.

V usage is TRBV4-2 and J usage is TRBJ2-3; 10 bases align to TRBD2. Germline V gene data show CDR1 as LGHNA and CDR2 as YNFKEQ. The CDR3 sequence is 15 residues long. V trimming: 6 bases; J trimming: 1 base; junction bases outside the gene matches: 4. CDR3 region: CASRALAGGTDTQYF. CDR3 in DNA: TGTGCCAGCAGAGCCCTAGCGGGGGGCACAGATACGCAGTATTTT.

This chain uses TRBV30 with TRBJ2-1; 11 positions match TRBD2. CDR1 is GTSNPN, CDR2 SVGIG, per germline (reference sequence). The trim removed 5 bases at V and 5 bases at J, leaving 5 bases unmatched. The CDR3 has 14 residues. CDR3 residues: CAWLLAGGNNEQFF. DNA for the CDR3: TGTGCCTGGCTTCTAGCGGGGGGAAACAATGAGCAGTTCTTC.

This clone was recorded only once. The chain employs TRBV6-5 and TRBJ2-6, with unresolved D. The CDR3 is 15 amino acids. Germline CDR1 reads MNHEY; CDR2 reads SVGAGI. V lost 5 bases and J lost 1, with 9 bases in between. The CDR3 is CASSPVLSGANVLTF. Written as DNA, the CDR3 is TGTGCCAGCAGTCCCGTCCTATCTGGGGCCAACGTCCTGACTTTC.

Comment on this clone: The junction and the germline gene differ at one end; a read error may be behind it. The chain combines TRBV6-1 with TRBJ2-2, with a possible D match to TRBD1 (5 bases). The CDR3 spans 13 residues. Germline V gives CDR1 MNHNS, CDR2 SASEGT. The DNA for the CDR3 is TGTGCCAGCAGTGACCTTTCGGACACCGGCTTGGCTTTT. Translating it yields CASSDLSDTGLAF.

V usage is TRBV10-2 and J usage is TRBJ1-2; 10 bases align to TRBD1. This CDR3 contains 17 residues. Germline CDR1 reads WSHSY; CDR2 reads SAAADI. The V segment lost 4 bases and the J segment 8 bases; nucleotides outside the gene matches: 16. Here the CDR3 reads CASSASPGQGTLGGYTF. As DNA, the CDR3 is TGCGCCAGCAGTGCCAGTCCGGGACAGGGGACCCTTGGCGGCTACACCTTC.

The J gene is TRBJ1-2, the V gene TRBV7-9; D not certain. The V end was cut by 2 bases, the J end by 3 bases, with 13 bases between. Germline CDR1 SEHNR, CDR2 FQNEAQ (reference sequence). CDR3 length: 15 amino acids. The CDR3 DNA reads TGTGCCAGCAGCTTAAGTAGAGGTTTGGACTATGGCTACACCTTC. Encoded protein: CASSLSRGLDYGYTF.

The V gene is TRBV18, the J gene TRBJ1-3; the match to TRBD1 covers 8 bases. V lost 6 bases and J lost 5; bases outside the gene matches: 9. The CDR3 sequence is 15 residues long. CDR1 KGHSH and CDR2 LQKENI come from the germline V gene. The CDR3 spells CASSDGGQVRNTIYF. The DNA of the CDR3 is TGTGCCAGCTCCGACGGGGGACAGGTTCGAAACACCATATATTTT.